These 7 T cell receptor beta chains came from one sample sequenced in a study of T-cell reconstitution after alpha-beta-depleted transplantation in children. It was with unique molecular identifiers that the TCRbeta library was prepared. In TCRdb, the PCR reads were re-called with MiXCR into one record per CDR3 protein. Among approximately 350,000 distinct CDR3 sequences listed, around a tenth were seen once. This specimen was PBMCs from the stem cell graft donor, taken from the stem cell graft. Every receptor here comes from a human donor who donated a stem cell graft to a child with acute lymphoblastic leukemia.

In its sample, this clonotype was seen a few times. The J gene is TRBJ2-1, the V gene TRBV5-6; TRBD2 matches at 13 bases. The germline gives CDR1 SGHDT, CDR2 YYEEEE. The CDR3 has 16 residues. After removal of 1 base from V and 8 bases from J, the junction contained 6 bases not matched to a gene. CDR3 DNA sequence: TGTGCCAGCAGCTTGACACCACTAGCGGGAGGGGATGAGCAGTTCTTC. The encoded protein is CASSLTPLAGGDEQFF.

This chain joins TRBV7-6 and TRBJ2-1; 13 nucleotides match TRBD2. The V gene end was trimmed by 5 bases and the J gene end by 9 bases; junction bases not matched to a gene: 7. The CDR3 is 15 residues long. Germline values: CDR1 SGHVS, CDR2 FNYEAQ. DNA of the CDR3: TGTGCCAGCAGCAGGACTAGCGGGAGCGTAAGTGAGCAGTTCTTC. Encoded protein: CASSRTSGSVSEQFF.

This clonotype was counted between two and nine times. The chain joins TRBV24-1 to TRBJ1-1; no clear D gene. Germline values: CDR1 KGHDR, CDR2 SFDVKD. The length of the CDR3 is 11 residues. With 5 bases removed from V and 4 bases from J, the gap between germline ends came to 4 bases. DNA of the CDR3: TGTGCCACCAGTGGGGGCACTGAAGCTTTCTTT. It is translated as CATSGGTEAFF.

This clonotype has just a few counts. This chain joins TRBV15 and TRBJ2-1; D is uncertain. V was cut by 2 bases and J by 9 bases, with 8 bases left in between. The germline V gene encodes CDR1 LNHNV and CDR2 YYDKDF (reference sequence). This CDR3 has 12 residues. The CDR3 is CATSRTQSEQFF. DNA for the CDR3: TGTGCCACCAGCAGAACCCAAAGTGAGCAGTTCTTC. Full variable domain (rest looked up from reference TRBV15 and TRBJ2-1): DAMVIQNPRYQVTQFGKPVTLSCSQTLNHNVMYWYQQKSSQAPKLLFHYYDKDFNNEADTPDNFQSRRPNTSFCFLDIRSPGLGDTAMYLCATSRTQSEQFFGPGTRLTVL.

This clonotype was seen more than once but under ten times. The chain links TRBV15 to TRBJ1-5; 10 positions match TRBD1. Germline loops: CDR1 LNHNV, CDR2 YYDKDF (reference sequence). This CDR3 is built from 15 residues. V was pared by 5 bases and J by 7 bases, with 8 bases of the junction left unmatched. In DNA, the CDR3 is TGTGCCACCAGCGGGGACAGGGGTTTGGAACAGCCCCAGCATTTT. It codes for CATSGDRGLEQPQHF.

This chain connects TRBV28 to TRBJ2-5, with 9 nucleotides matching TRBD1. The CDR3 sequence is 15 residues long. J gave up 2 bases and V 4 bases, and 5 bases lay outside the gene matches. Germline loops: CDR1 MDHEN, CDR2 SYDVKM. The CDR3 region is CASSSHRGPQETQYF. The CDR3 DNA follows: TGTGCCAGCAGTTCCCACAGGGGGCCGCAAGAGACCCAGTACTTC.

The chain carries TRBV5-1 and TRBJ2-3; 9 bases are shared with TRBD1. The germline CDR1 and CDR2 sequences are SGHRS and YFSETQ. This CDR3 comprises 16 residues. Trimming at V came to 0 bases and at J to 3 bases, leaving 5 bases not matched to a gene. This CDR3 is CASSLVQGALTDTQYF. The CDR3 nucleotides read TGCGCCAGCAGCTTGGTACAGGGGGCCCTTACAGATACGCAGTATTTT.